This section outlines one T cell receptor beta chain sequence together with its context. The table came from immunoSEQ multiplex PCR; TCRdb's copy has only in-frame clones and leaves some out. This sample has roughly 71,000 clones, with about 94% found just once. These data come from a study of T cell changes during pregnancy in multiple sclerosis. Trimming at V came to 2 bases and at J to 4 bases, leaving 3 bases not matched to a gene. In germline, CDR1 is SEHNR, CDR2 FQNEAQ (reference sequence). The CDR3 contains 14 residues. The clonotype was recovered from a female donor in good health, enrolled as a control in a pregnancy study. The V and J genes are TRBV7-9 and TRBJ2-3, with 7 bases matching TRBD2. The input for sequencing was peripheral blood, taken in the first trimester of pregnancy. The CDR3 DNA reads TGTGCCAGCAGCTTACTGGGGGGGGCAGATACGCAGTATTTT. Translating gives CASSLLGGADTQYF.